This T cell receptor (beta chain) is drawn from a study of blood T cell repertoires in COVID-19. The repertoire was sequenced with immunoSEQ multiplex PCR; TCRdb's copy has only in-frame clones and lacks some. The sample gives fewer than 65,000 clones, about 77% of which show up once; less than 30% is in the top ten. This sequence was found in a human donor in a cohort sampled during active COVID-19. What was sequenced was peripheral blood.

DNA for the CDR3: TGTGCCAGCAGTGATAGGGGGTTCGGTGGTGAGCAGTTCTTC. Its protein product is CASSDRGFGGEQFF. The rearrangement uses TRBV6-1 and TRBJ2-1; D might be TRBD1 (6 bases). With 3 bases removed from V and 9 bases from J, the gap between germline ends came to 15 bases. Germline CDR1 reads MNHNS; CDR2 reads SASEGT. The CDR3 runs to 14 residues.